What follows are 2 T cell receptor beta chains derived from one specimen sequenced in a study of T cell responses to AZD1222 COVID-19 vaccine. The repertoire was sequenced with immunoSEQ multiplex PCR; TCRdb's copy has only in-frame clones and lacks some. In the table there are some 150,000 clones, about 87% of which are singletons. The sample consisted of peripheral blood, taken 28 days after the second AZD1222 dose. The origin of the receptors is an adult who received the AZD1222 COVID-19 vaccine.

The rearrangement joins TRBV11-2 to TRBJ2-3, with no clear D. The CDR3 length is 18 residues. Germline lookup yields CDR1 SGHAT and CDR2 FQNNGV. Trimming removed 5 bases from V and 2 bases from J, with 23 bases in between. The CDR3 loop reads CASSLRRTTPLNTDTQYF. The CDR3 nucleotides are TGTGCCAGCAGCCTAAGACGAACGACCCCTCTTAACACAGATACGCAGTATTTT.

The chain uses TRBV5-8 and TRBJ1-1; TRBD1 aligns across 7 bases. The J segment lost 2 bases and the V segment lost 4 bases, leaving 8 bases of the junction unmatched. This CDR3 contains 15 residues. From germline, CDR1 is SGHTS and CDR2 YDEGEE. DNA for the CDR3: TGTGCCAGCAGCACCCGGGGACAGCTTAACACTGAAGCTTTCTTT. This gives the protein CASSTRGQLNTEAFF.